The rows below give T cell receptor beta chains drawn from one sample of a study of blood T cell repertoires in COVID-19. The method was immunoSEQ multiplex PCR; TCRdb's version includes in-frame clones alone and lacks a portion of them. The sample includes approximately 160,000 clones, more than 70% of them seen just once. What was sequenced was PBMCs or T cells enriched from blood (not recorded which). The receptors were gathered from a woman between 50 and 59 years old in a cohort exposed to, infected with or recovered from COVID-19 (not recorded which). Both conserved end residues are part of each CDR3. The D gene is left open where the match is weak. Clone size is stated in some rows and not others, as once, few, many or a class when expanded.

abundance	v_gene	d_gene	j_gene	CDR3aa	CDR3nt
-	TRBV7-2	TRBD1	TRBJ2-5	CASSLTGQGETQYF	TGTGCCAGCAGCTTAACGGGACAGGGGGAGACCCAGTACTTC
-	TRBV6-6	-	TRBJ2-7	CASSSHQGSYEQYF	TGTGCCAGCAGTTCCCACCAGGGTTCCTACGAGCAGTACTTC
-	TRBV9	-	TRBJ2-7	CASSVAGVPYEQYF	TGTGCCAGCAGCGTAGCAGGGGTCCCCTACGAGCAGTACTTC
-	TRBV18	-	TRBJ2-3	CASSPTAGQGTDTQYF	TGTGCCAGCTCACCCACAGCGGGACAGGGCACAGATACGCAGTATTTT
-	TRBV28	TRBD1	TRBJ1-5	CASSTPTGDLLNQPQHF	TGTGCCAGCAGTACCCCGACAGGGGACTTGCTCAATCAGCCCCAGCATTTT
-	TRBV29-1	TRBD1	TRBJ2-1	CSVEDRDSYNEQFF	TGCAGCGTTGAAGATAGGGACAGTTACAATGAGCAGTTCTTC
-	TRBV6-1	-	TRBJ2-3	CASSATSLGATDTQYF	TGTGCCAGCAGTGCCACCTCGCTAGGGGCCACAGATACGCAGTATTTT
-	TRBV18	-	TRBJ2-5	CASSPVRDRETQYF	TGTGCCAGCTCCCCCGTACGGGATCGAGAGACCCAGTACTTC
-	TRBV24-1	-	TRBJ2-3	CATSEGKGLSTDTQYF	TGTGCCACCAGTGAGGGAAAGGGGCTTAGCACAGATACGCAGTATTTT
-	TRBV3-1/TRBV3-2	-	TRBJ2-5	CASSQVGFQETQYF	TGTGCCAGCAGCCAAGTCGGGTTCCAAGAGACCCAGTACTTC
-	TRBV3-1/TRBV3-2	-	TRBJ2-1	CASSQPGTPYNEQFF	TGTGCCAGCAGCCAGCCCGGGACTCCATACAATGAGCAGTTCTTC
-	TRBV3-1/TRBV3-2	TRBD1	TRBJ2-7	CASSHRGRQGVSYEQYF	TGTGCCAGCAGCCACCGAGGGAGACAGGGGGTCTCCTACGAGCAGTACTTC
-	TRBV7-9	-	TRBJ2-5	CASSLAGLTQETQYF	TGTGCCAGCAGCCTCGCCGGACTAACTCAAGAGACCCAGTACTTC
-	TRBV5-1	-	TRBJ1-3	CASSLGQGENTIYF	TGCGCCAGCAGCTTGGGTCAGGGTGAAAACACCATATATTTT
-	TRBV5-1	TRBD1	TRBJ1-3	CASSLGGQSSGNTIYF	TGCGCCAGCAGCTTGGGGGGACAGAGCTCTGGAAACACCATATATTTT
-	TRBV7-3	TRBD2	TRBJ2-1	CASSLTRGSYNEQFF	TGTGCCAGCAGCTTAACTCGCGGGAGCTACAATGAGCAGTTCTTC
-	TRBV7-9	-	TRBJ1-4	CASSLALNNYATNEKLFF	TGTGCCAGCAGCTTAGCATTGAACAACTATGCAACTAATGAAAAACTGTTTTTT
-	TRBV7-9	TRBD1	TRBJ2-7	CASRRTGTGGPYEQYF	TGTGCCAGCAGAAGAACCGGGACAGGGGGCCCCTACGAGCAGTACTTC
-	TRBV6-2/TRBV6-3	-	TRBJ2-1	CASSYSTLGGASYNEQFF	TGTGCCAGCAGTTACTCTACTTTGGGGGGGGCTTCCTACAATGAGCAGTTCTTC
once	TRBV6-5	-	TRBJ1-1	CASSPRVFTEAFF	TGTGCCAGCAGTCCCCGGGTCTTCACTGAAGCTTTCTTT
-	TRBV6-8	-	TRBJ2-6	CASSSVDSGANVLTF	TGTGCCAGCAGTTCCGTAGACTCTGGGGCCAACGTCCTGACTTTC
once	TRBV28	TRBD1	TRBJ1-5	CASSPGTGHQPQHF	TGTGCCAGCAGTCCAGGGACAGGGCATCAGCCCCAGCATTTT
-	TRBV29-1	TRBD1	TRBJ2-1	CSVGTGGVPYNEQFF	TGCAGCGTCGGAACAGGGGGCGTTCCCTACAATGAGCAGTTCTTC
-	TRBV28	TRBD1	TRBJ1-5	CATQGTGRGSDQPQHF	TGTGCCACGCAGGGGACAGGGAGGGGCTCAGATCAGCCCCAGCATTTT
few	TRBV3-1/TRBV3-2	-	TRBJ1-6	CASSQAGTHSSYNSPLHF	TGTGCCAGCAGCCAGGCAGGGACTCATAGCTCCTATAATTCACCCCTCCACTTT
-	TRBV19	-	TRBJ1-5	CASSTDSSNQPQHF	TGTGCCAGTAGTACGGACTCTAGCAATCAGCCCCAGCATTTT
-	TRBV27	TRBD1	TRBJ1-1	CASSTPGTGNTEAFF	TGTGCCAGCAGTACTCCTGGGACAGGGAATACTGAAGCTTTCTTT
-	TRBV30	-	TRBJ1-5	CAWTAGQGKGQPQHF	TGTGCCTGGACCGCGGGTCAGGGGAAGGGTCAGCCCCAGCATTTT
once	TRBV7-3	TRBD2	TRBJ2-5	CASSRSGGAETQYF	TGTGCCAGCAGCCGCAGCGGGGGGGCAGAGACCCAGTACTTC
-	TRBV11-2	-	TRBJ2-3	CASSLFQRLSTDTQYF	TGTGCCAGCAGCTTATTCCAGAGACTTAGCACAGATACGCAGTATTTT
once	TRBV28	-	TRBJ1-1	CASSSSLPRTLYTEAFF	TGTGCCAGCAGTTCCTCCCTTCCTCGGACACTATACACTGAAGCTTTCTTT
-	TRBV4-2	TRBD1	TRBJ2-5	CASSQEGQGMETQYF	TGTGCCAGCAGCCAAGAGGGACAGGGGATGGAGACCCAGTACTTC
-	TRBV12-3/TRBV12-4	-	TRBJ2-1	CASSSGSYNEQFF	TGTGCCAGCAGTTCAGGGTCCTACAATGAGCAGTTCTTC
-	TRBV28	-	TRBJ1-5	CASQTSGQPQHF	TGTGCCAGCCAAACAAGCGGCCAGCCCCAGCATTTT
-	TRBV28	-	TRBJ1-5	CASSGQGYQPQHF	TGTGCCAGCAGCGGCCAGGGGTATCAGCCCCAGCATTTT
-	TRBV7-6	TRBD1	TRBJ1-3	CASSLQTGASSGNTIYF	TGTGCCAGCAGCTTACAAACAGGGGCAAGCTCTGGAAACACCATATATTTT
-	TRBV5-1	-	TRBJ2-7	CASSLAGGAGSYEQYF	TGCGCCAGCAGCTTGGCCGGAGGGGCAGGGTCCTACGAGCAGTACTTC
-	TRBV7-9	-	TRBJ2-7	CASSSTDISSYEQYF	TGTGCCAGCAGCTCCACAGATATTAGCTCCTACGAGCAGTACTTC
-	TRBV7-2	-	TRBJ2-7	CASTLSRGAGEQYF	TGTGCCAGCACGCTTAGCAGGGGCGCGGGTGAGCAGTACTTC
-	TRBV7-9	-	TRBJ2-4	CASSLHSKEGGKNIQYF	TGTGCCAGCAGCTTACACTCAAAGGAGGGAGGCAAAAACATTCAGTACTTC
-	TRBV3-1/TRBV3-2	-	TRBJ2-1	CASSLRGEQFF	TGTGCCAGCAGCCTTAGGGGTGAGCAGTTCTTC
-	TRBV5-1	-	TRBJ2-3	CASSLESGDADTQYF	TGCGCCAGCAGCTTGGAGTCAGGGGATGCAGATACGCAGTATTTT
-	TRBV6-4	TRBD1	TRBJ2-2	CASSPRGQGTGELFF	TGTGCCAGCAGCCCAAGGGGACAGGGGACCGGGGAGCTGTTTTTT
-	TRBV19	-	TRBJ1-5	CASRLQGADQPQHF	TGTGCCAGTAGACTACAGGGAGCGGATCAGCCCCAGCATTTT